This paragraph reports one T cell receptor beta chain. Its antigen is as yet unknown. The CDR3 covers 16 residues. The germline gives CDR1 LGHNA, CDR2 YNFKEQ. V lost 0 bases and J lost 6, with 15 bases in between. The data originate from a study of T cell responses to AZD1222 COVID-19 vaccine. Study-wide findings and caveats: Unmutated regions of variants are reportedly targeted by nearly half of spike-specific TCRs. At study baseline, merely roughly 6 AZD1222 recipients were seropositive. It should be noted that donors were predominantly white British and more often female, and clonal diversity was possibly underestimated. Researchers report vaccine-associated CD4 TCRs spanning spike, with dominance at 160-218 and 743-854.

Data came from immunoSEQ multiplex PCR; TCRdb stores just in-frame clones and leaves some out. The sample comprises around 160,000 clones, approximately 94% of which are singletons, and around 1.9% rests with the top ten. The TCR originated in an adult in good health. This chain connects TRBV4-2 to TRBJ1-5, with a possible D match to TRBD1 (5 bases). The sample was peripheral blood, taken on day 0 of AZD1222 vaccination. In DNA form, the CDR3 reads TGTGCCAGCAGCCAAGAGGGGCAGGGTATGGGTCAGCCCCAGCATTTT. Protein product: CASSQEGQGMGQPQHF.